This TCR beta chain was profiled in a study of blood T cell repertoires in COVID-19. Study background: Sites across the United States, Italy and Spain contributed samples from acute and convalescent COVID-19. From T cells, B-cell-depleted T cells, or PBMCs came the material, which was cDNA or gDNA.

Per the original data handling: Counts of nucleated cells, estimated from reference gene primer amplification, were obtained. Sequencing was performed with immunoSEQ multiplex PCR; in TCRdb, only in-frame clones are kept and a portion is missing. V and J calls and clone size come straight from that table; D and trimming were deduced from the DNA. The sample carries about 87,000 clones, around 85% recorded once. Germline CDR1 is SQVTM and CDR2 is ANQGSEA. J was trimmed by 1 base and V by 4 bases; bases with no gene match: 9. The CDR3 has 18 residues. The Seattle patients joined while their infection was active and were tracked longitudinally afterward.

Sequenced material: peripheral blood. This TCR derives from an elderly woman with COVID-19, enrolled during active disease. The J gene is TRBJ2-6, the V gene TRBV29-1, with TRBD1 matching 11 bases. The DNA for the CDR3 is TGCAGCGTTGTCCCAACCGGGACAGGGGGTTCTGGGGCCAACGTCCTGACTTTC. Residues: CSVVPTGTGGSGANVLTF. The full variable domain, rest sourced from reference TRBV29-1 and TRBJ2-6, is SAVISQKPSRDICQRGTSLTIQCQVDSQVTMMFWYRQQPGQSLTLIATANQGSEATYESGFVIDKFPISRPNLTFSTLTVSNMSPEDSSIYLCSVVPTGTGGSGANVLTFGAGSRLTVL.